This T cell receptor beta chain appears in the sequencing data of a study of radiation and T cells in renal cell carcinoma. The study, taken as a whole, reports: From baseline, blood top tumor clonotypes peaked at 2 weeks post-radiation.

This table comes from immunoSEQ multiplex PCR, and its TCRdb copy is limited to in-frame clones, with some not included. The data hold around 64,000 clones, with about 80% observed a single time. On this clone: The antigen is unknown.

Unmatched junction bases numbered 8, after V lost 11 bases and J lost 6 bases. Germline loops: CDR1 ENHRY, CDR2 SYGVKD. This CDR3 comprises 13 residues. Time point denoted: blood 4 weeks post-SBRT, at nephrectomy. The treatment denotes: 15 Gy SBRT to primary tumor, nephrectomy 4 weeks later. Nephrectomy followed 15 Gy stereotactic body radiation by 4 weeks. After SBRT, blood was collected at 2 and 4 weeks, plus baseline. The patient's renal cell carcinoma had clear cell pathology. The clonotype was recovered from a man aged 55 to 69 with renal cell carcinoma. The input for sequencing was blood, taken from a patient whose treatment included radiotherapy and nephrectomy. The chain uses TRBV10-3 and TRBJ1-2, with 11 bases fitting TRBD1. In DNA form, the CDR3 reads TGTGCCTCCAGGGGGACAGGGGGTCATGGCTACACCTTC. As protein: CASRGTGGHGYTF.